Each of the 20 T cell receptor beta chains below was sequenced from the same sample in a study of siplizumab effects on memory and regulatory T cells. Some clones are missing from TCRdb's copy, which holds only in-frame ones; the method was immunoSEQ multiplex PCR. Seen here are over 50,000 clones, roughly 80% observed once, and the top ten hold 3.8%. Sequencing used memory CD4+ T cells sorted from blood. Every receptor here comes from a human donor in good health.

The V call is TRBV6-5, the J call TRBJ2-7, with D perhaps being TRBD1 or TRBD2 (5 bases each). V was cut by 10 bases and J by 3 bases, with 13 bases left in between. The germline V gene encodes CDR1 MNHEY and CDR2 SVGAGI. The CDR3 covers 12 residues. CDR3: CATKGRGYEQYF. In DNA form, the CDR3 reads TGTGCCACGAAGGGACGGGGCTACGAGCAGTACTTC.

The CDR3: CASSSGTSGGLSYNEQFF. The CDR3 DNA is TGTGCCAGCAGCTCGGGGACTAGCGGGGGCCTCTCCTACAATGAGCAGTTCTTC. The V call is TRBV7-2, the J call TRBJ2-1, with 14 bases identical to TRBD2. Germline V gene data show CDR1 as SGHTA and CDR2 as FQGNSA. V was pared by 4 bases and J by 0 bases, with 5 bases of the junction left unmatched. There are 18 residues in the CDR3.

The chain is built from TRBV5-1 and TRBJ1-2; D possibly corresponds to TRBD1 (6 bases). The CDR3 has 15 amino acids. The germline V and J ends were trimmed by 1 base and 7 bases, with 17 bases remaining between them. CDR1 is SGHRS and CDR2 is YFSETQ in the germline V gene. The CDR3 DNA reads as TGCGCCAGCAGCTTGTCCGACAGCAAAGGGGGTGGCTACACCTTC. Protein product: CASSLSDSKGGGYTF.

This CDR3 reads CASSEGARGSTDTQYF. The CDR3, as DNA: TGTGCCAGCAGTGAAGGAGCGCGGGGGAGCACAGATACGCAGTATTTT. This chain connects TRBV2 to TRBJ2-3; 7 bases match TRBD2. Per germline, CDR1 SNHLY and CDR2 FYNNEI. The CDR3 totals 16 residues. J lost 0 bases, V lost 1 base, and 4 bases had no gene match.

CDR3 nucleotide sequence: TGTGCCAGCAGTTTGGTACAGGGAGGCCAGCCCCAGCATTTT. This translates into CASSLVQGGQPQHF. The chain links TRBV27 to TRBJ1-5, with D perhaps matching TRBD1 (6 bases). Per the germline V gene, CDR1 is MNHEY and CDR2 is SMNVEV (reference sequence). The CDR3 is made up of 14 amino acids. The germline V and J ends were trimmed by 3 bases and 7 bases, with 13 bases remaining between them.

This clone has more than one count but fewer than ten. The same CDR3 can be traced to other DNA sequences in this sample. This sequence joins TRBV18 and TRBJ2-5; D not resolved. V dropped 6 bases and J dropped 1 base, with 3 bases sitting between them. CDR1 and CDR2 (germline): KGHSH, LQKENI. This CDR3 is built from 11 residues. This CDR3 is CASSPQETQYF. CDR3 nucleotide sequence: TGTGCCAGCTCGCCCCAAGAGACCCAGTACTTC.

V gene TRBV11-2 combines with J gene TRBJ2-7, with D tentatively TRBD1 or TRBD2 (5 bases each). Per the germline V gene, CDR1 is SGHAT and CDR2 is FQNNGV. The CDR3 runs to 16 residues. Trimming took 2 bases from V and 0 from J, leaving 14 bases between them. CDR3 DNA: TGTGCCAGCAGCTTATTCCGGGGCCCTCCCTCCTACGAGCAGTACTTC. It specifies CASSLFRGPPSYEQYF.

J is TRBJ2-1 and V is TRBV5-1; D is unclear. Germline values: CDR1 SGHRS, CDR2 YFSETQ. V dropped 1 base and J dropped 0 bases, with 8 bases sitting between them. CDR3 length equals 15 residues. For the CDR3, the DNA is TGCGCCAGCAGCTTGACTGAGAGCTCCTACAATGAGCAGTTCTTC. It translates to CASSLTESSYNEQFF.

The chain is built from TRBV7-8 and TRBJ2-7; D remains ambiguous. The CDR3 runs 12 residues. Germline CDR1 reads SGHVS; CDR2 reads FQNEAQ. Deletions cut 5 bases from V and 0 bases from J, with 5 bases between. CDR3 amino acids: CASSLFSYEQYF. For the CDR3, the DNA is TGTGCCAGCAGCCTCTTCTCCTACGAGCAGTACTTC.

This sequence joins TRBV4-2 and TRBJ2-1; maybe TRBD1 (7 bases). Germline assignment: CDR1 LGHNA and CDR2 YNFKEQ. V was pared by 4 bases and J by 1 base, with 11 bases between. The CDR3 is 15 amino acids. CDR3 DNA sequence: TGTGCCAGCAGCCGCCAGGGGGGTTCCTACAATGAGCAGTTCTTC. Translation: CASSRQGGSYNEQFF.

V and J are TRBV5-6 and TRBJ1-1, with D maybe TRBD1 (5 bases). The germline gives CDR1 SGHDT, CDR2 YYEEEE. The ends were cut back, 4 bases at V and 0 bases at J, with 13 bases in the middle. The CDR3 is 15 amino acids. CDR3 protein: CASSVRQYMNTEAFF. CDR3 nucleotides: TGTGCCAGCAGCGTACGACAGTACATGAACACTGAAGCTTTCTTT.

CDR3: CASSLVGGSPWETQYF. The CDR3 nucleotides are TGTGCCAGCAGCTTGGTCGGCGGGAGCCCCTGGGAGACCCAGTACTTC. The chain employs TRBV5-6 and TRBJ2-5; 7 bases fit TRBD2. Germline V gives CDR1 SGHDT, CDR2 YYEEEE. Losses at the gene ends were 0 bases for V and 5 bases for J; bases not matched to a gene: 10. CDR3 length: 16 amino acids.

The chain couples TRBV7-9 to TRBJ2-3, with TRBD2 matching over 11 bases. The germline CDR1 and CDR2 sequences are SEHNR and FQNEAQ (reference sequence). The ends lost 4 bases at V and 8 bases at J; junction bases unmatched: 14. This CDR3 is built from 17 residues. The CDR3 DNA reads as TGTGCCAGCAGCTCGACGGTACTAGCGGGGGCCCTGGGTACGCAGTATTTT. Its translation is CASSSTVLAGALGTQYF.

V is TRBV2 and J is TRBJ1-6, with D tentatively TRBD1 (5 bases). Trimming pared 6 bases from V and 6 bases from J, leaving 9 bases between. The CDR3 has 13 amino acids. Per germline, CDR1 SNHLY and CDR2 FYNNEI. DNA for the CDR3: TGTGCCAGCAGATCGACAGTTAATTCACCCCTCCACTTT. This sequence encodes CASRSTVNSPLHF.

The V and J genes are TRBV18 and TRBJ2-5; D call uncertain. Trimming stripped 4 bases from V and 1 base from J, with 16 bases between. Germline V gene data show CDR1 as KGHSH and CDR2 as LQKENI. This CDR3 has 16 amino acids. The CDR3: CASSRYLGDGQETQYF. CDR3 in DNA: TGTGCCAGCTCACGATATTTAGGAGACGGCCAAGAGACCCAGTACTTC.

The chain carries TRBV19 and TRBJ1-2; 11 bases align to TRBD1. Germline assignment: CDR1 LNHDA and CDR2 SQIVND (reference sequence). This CDR3 comprises 15 residues. Trimming at V came to 5 bases and at J to 6 bases, leaving 8 bases not matched to a gene. The CDR3 DNA follows: TGTGCCAGTAGTCCTCCCCGGGACAGGGGGGATGGCTACACCTTC. It is translated as CASSPPRDRGDGYTF.

V usage is TRBV6-1 and J usage is TRBJ2-2; no reliable D call. The CDR3 is 15 residues long. The germline V gene has CDR1 MNHNS and CDR2 SASEGT. V was trimmed by 8 bases and J by 0 bases, leaving 13 bases between them. The DNA for the CDR3 is TGTGCCAGCGGGCCCGCCGCAGCGAACACCGGGGAGCTGTTTTTT. This sequence encodes CASGPAAANTGELFF.

The chain couples TRBV7-3 to TRBJ2-1, with 8 positions matching TRBD2. The junction had 5 bases not matched to a gene; V was cut back by 4 bases and J by 3 bases. The CDR3 is 15 residues long. From germline, CDR1 is SGHTA and CDR2 FQGTGA. Written as DNA, the CDR3 is TGTGCCAGCAGCTCCCCCGGGACTAGCTACAATGAGCAGTTCTTC. Translating gives CASSSPGTSYNEQFF.

This chain uses TRBV21-1 with TRBJ2-1; the table calls TRBD2, which could not be checked here. TRBV21-1 is described as a pseudogene. The CDR3 is 16 amino acids. The CDR3 protein is CASSNLFSGTYNEQFF. The CDR3 DNA sequence: TGTGCCAGCAGCAACCTTTTTAGCGGGACGTACAATGAGCAGTTCTTC.

The chain joins TRBV5-5 to TRBJ2-2; a weak D match, TRBD1 (5 bases). Trimming left V 0 bases short and J 2 bases short, with 17 bases between. Germline CDR1 is SGHKS and CDR2 is YYEKEE (reference sequence). This CDR3 region has 18 residues. The CDR3 loop is CASSLALVAGSNTGELFF. The DNA of the CDR3 is TGTGCCAGCAGCTTGGCTTTGGTGGCAGGGTCTAACACCGGGGAGCTGTTTTTT.